What follows is one T cell receptor beta chain and its context. The antigen is not known. CDR1 MNHEY and CDR2 SVGAGI come from the germline V gene. Trimming took off 5 bases at V and 2 bases at J, with 13 bases between the two ends. The CDR3 length is 15 residues. Sequencing was performed with immunoSEQ multiplex PCR; in TCRdb, only in-frame clones are kept and a portion is missing. The profile shows approximately 110,000 clones, around 90% of them singletons. This specimen belongs to a study of T cell responses to AZD1222 COVID-19 vaccine. In the study overall: Pooled together were second doses at about 4 or about 12 weeks.

Study-level points and caveats: It should be noted that donors were predominantly white British and more often female, and clonal diversity was possibly underestimated. Elevations in Spike-specific TCR breadth and depth followed administration of two AZD1222 doses.

The chain is built from TRBV6-5 and TRBJ1-5; maybe TRBD1 (6 bases). The source was peripheral blood, collected on day 0 of AZD1222 vaccination. The sequence was collected from an adult in good health. The CDR3 sequence: CASSLQGSGNQPQHF. CDR3 nucleotides: TGTGCCAGCAGTCTACAGGGAAGCGGCAATCAGCCCCAGCATTTT.